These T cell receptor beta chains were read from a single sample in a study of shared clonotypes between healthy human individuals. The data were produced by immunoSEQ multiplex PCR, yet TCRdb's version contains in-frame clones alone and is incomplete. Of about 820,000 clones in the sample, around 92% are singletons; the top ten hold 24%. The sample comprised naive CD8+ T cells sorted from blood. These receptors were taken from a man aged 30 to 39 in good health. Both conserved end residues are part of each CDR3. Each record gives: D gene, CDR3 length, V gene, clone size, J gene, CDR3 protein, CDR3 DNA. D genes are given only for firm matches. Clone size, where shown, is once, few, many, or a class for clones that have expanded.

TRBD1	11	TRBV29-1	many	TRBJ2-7	CSVPGQGEQYF	TGCAGCGTTCCGGGACAGGGGGAGCAGTACTTC
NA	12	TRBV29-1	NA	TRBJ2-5	CSVSAKLETQYF	TGCAGCGTCTCAGCTAAACTTGAGACCCAGTACTTC
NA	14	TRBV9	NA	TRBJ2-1	CASSVEGAWNEQFF	TGTGCCAGCAGCGTAGAGGGTGCCTGGAATGAGCAGTTCTTC
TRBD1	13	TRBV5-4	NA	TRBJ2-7	CASSVGTGYEQYF	TGTGCCAGCAGCGTCGGGACAGGCTACGAGCAGTACTTC
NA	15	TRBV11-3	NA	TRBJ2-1	CASSTPAGPVSEQFF	TGTGCCAGCAGTACCCCCGCGGGCCCCGTCAGTGAGCAGTTCTTC
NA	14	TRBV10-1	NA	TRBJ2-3	CASSPDRVTDTQYF	TGCGCCAGCAGTCCCGACAGAGTCACAGATACGCAGTATTTT
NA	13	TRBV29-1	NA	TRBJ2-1	CSVGSGNYNEQFF	TGCAGCGTTGGTAGCGGAAACTACAATGAGCAGTTCTTC
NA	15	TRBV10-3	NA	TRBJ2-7	CAISESGQVSYEQYF	TGTGCCATCAGTGAGTCTGGGCAGGTGTCCTACGAGCAGTACTTC
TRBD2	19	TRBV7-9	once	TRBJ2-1	CASSFVQTSGRSSYNEQFF	TGTGCCAGCAGCTTTGTGCAGACTAGCGGCCGTAGCTCCTACAATGAGCAGTTCTTC
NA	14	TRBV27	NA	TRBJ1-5	CASSQQGSNQPQHF	TGTGCCAGCAGTCAACAGGGATCTAATCAGCCCCAGCATTTT
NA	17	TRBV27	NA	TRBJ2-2	CASSSNVDPTNTGELFF	TGTGCCAGCAGCTCGAACGTGGACCCTACGAACACCGGGGAGCTGTTTTTT
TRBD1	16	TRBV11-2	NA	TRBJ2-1	CASSFGDRYAYNEQFF	TGTGCCAGCAGCTTTGGGGACAGGTACGCCTACAATGAGCAGTTCTTC
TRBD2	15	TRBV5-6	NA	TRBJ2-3	CASISAGGPTDTQYF	TGTGCCAGCATCTCAGCGGGAGGACCCACAGATACGCAGTATTTT
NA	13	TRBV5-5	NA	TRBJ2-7	CASSLSSGNEQYF	TGTGCCAGCAGCTTGTCCTCGGGAAACGAGCAGTACTTC
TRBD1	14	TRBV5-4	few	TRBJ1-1	CASSFRDSNTEAFF	TGTGCCAGCAGCTTCCGGGACAGTAACACTGAAGCTTTCTTT
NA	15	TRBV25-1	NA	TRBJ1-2	CASSEFGGKDYGYTF	TGTGCCAGCAGTGAATTTGGGGGTAAGGACTATGGCTACACCTTC
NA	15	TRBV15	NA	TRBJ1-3	CATSRDVRTGNTIYF	TGTGCCACCAGCAGAGATGTCAGGACTGGAAACACCATATATTTT
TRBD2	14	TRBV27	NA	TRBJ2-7	CASSFGLAGDEQYF	TGTGCCAGCAGTTTTGGACTAGCGGGCGACGAGCAGTACTTC
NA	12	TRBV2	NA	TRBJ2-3	CALSSLTDTQYF	TGTGCCCTATCATCGCTCACAGATACGCAGTATTTT
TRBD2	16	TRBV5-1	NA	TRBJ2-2	CASSKTSGLNTGELFF	TGCGCCAGCAGCAAAACTAGCGGGTTGAACACCGGGGAGCTGTTTTTT
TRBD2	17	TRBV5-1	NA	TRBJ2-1	CASSWGLGTSAYNEQFF	TGCGCCAGCAGCTGGGGGCTGGGGACTAGCGCCTACAATGAGCAGTTCTTC
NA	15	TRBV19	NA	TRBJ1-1	CASRREEWGVDEAFF	TGTGCCAGTAGGAGAGAGGAATGGGGGGTGGATGAAGCTTTCTTT
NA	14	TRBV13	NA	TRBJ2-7	CASSSGGRGYEQYF	TGTGCCAGCAGCTCAGGGGGGCGCGGATACGAGCAGTACTTC
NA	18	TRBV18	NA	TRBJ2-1	CASSPGSLAQAIYNEQFF	TGTGCCAGCTCACCAGGGTCACTAGCCCAGGCTATCTACAATGAGCAGTTCTTC
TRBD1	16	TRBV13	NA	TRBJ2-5	CASSLRGTGYQETQYF	TGTGCCAGCAGCTTAAGGGGGACAGGTTATCAAGAGACCCAGTACTTC
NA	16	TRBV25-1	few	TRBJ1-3	CASSLSSGPTGNTIYF	TGTGCCAGCAGTCTATCATCGGGCCCGACGGGAAACACCATATATTTT
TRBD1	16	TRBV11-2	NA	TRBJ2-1	CASSEKDRGGYNEQFF	TGCGCCAGCAGCGAGAAGGACAGGGGGGGTTACAATGAGCAGTTCTTC
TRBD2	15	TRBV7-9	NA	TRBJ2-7	CASSPSVTSAAEQYF	TGTGCCAGCAGTCCCTCCGTGACTAGCGCCGCGGAGCAGTACTTC
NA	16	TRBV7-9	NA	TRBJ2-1	CASSLVRRSEDNEQFF	TGTGCCAGCAGCTTAGTAAGACGTTCAGAAGACAATGAGCAGTTCTTC
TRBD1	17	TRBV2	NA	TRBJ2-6	CATWWDRTVSGANVLTF	TGTGCCACCTGGTGGGACAGAACTGTCTCTGGGGCCAACGTCCTGACTTTC
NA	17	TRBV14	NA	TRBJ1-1	CASSHLLSRGLNTEAFF	TGTGCCAGCAGCCACCTTCTGTCCAGGGGTCTGAACACTGAAGCTTTCTTT
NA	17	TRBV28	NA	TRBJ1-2	CASSSHRLTGADYGYTF	TGTGCCAGCAGTTCACACAGACTCACGGGGGCCGACTATGGCTACACCTTC
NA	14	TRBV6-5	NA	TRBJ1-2	CASSPQAGVRGYTF	TGTGCCAGCAGTCCCCAGGCCGGCGTGAGAGGCTACACCTTC
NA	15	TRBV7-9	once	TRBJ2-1	CASSQGGGGADEQFF	TGTGCCAGCAGTCAAGGGGGAGGGGGAGCAGATGAGCAGTTCTTC
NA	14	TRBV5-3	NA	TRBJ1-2	CARATRGDNYGYTF	TGTGCCAGAGCGACCCGAGGGGATAACTATGGCTACACCTTC
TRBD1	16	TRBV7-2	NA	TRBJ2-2	CASSLRQGVNTGELFF	TGTGCCAGCAGCTTACGACAGGGCGTAAACACCGGGGAGCTGTTTTTT
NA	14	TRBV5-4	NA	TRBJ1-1	CASSRYWVDTEAFF	TGTGCCAGCAGCAGGTACTGGGTGGACACTGAAGCTTTCTTT
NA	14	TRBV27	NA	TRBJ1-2	CASSLSQGSGGYTF	TGTGCCAGCAGTTTATCGCAGGGCTCCGGTGGCTACACCTTC
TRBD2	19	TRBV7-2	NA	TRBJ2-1	CASSPTPRGIASGIHEQFF	TGTGCCAGCAGCCCCACGCCTAGGGGCATAGCTAGCGGGATCCATGAGCAGTTCTTC
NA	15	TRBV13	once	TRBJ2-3	CASHPGQGQTDTQYF	TGTGCCAGCCACCCCGGGCAGGGGCAGACAGATACGCAGTATTTT
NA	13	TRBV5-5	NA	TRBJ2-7	CASSLDRGFEQYF	TGTGCCAGCAGCTTGGATCGAGGGTTCGAGCAGTACTTC
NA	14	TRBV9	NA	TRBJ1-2	CASSVATRQGGYTF	TGTGCCAGCAGCGTAGCCACTCGGCAGGGTGGCTACACCTTC